Reported below is one T cell receptor beta chain. This sample was included in a study of CDR3 diversity in severe acne. Trimming cost V 5 bases and J 3 bases, with 15 bases left between them. This CDR3 contains 14 residues. CDR1 SGHRS and CDR2 YFSETQ come from the germline V gene. One entry per CDR3 protein results from TCRdb running MiXCR on the PCR reads. The sample shows tens of thousands of distinct CDR3 sequences, approximately 49% of them seen only once. The chain links TRBV5-1 to TRBJ2-7; a possible D gene is TRBD2 (6 bases). This TCR derives from a male donor with severe acne vulgaris. Source material: blood. The CDR3 protein is CASRKGLPGYEQYF. In DNA, the CDR3 is TGCGCCAGCAGAAAGGGACTCCCTGGCTACGAGCAGTACTTC.